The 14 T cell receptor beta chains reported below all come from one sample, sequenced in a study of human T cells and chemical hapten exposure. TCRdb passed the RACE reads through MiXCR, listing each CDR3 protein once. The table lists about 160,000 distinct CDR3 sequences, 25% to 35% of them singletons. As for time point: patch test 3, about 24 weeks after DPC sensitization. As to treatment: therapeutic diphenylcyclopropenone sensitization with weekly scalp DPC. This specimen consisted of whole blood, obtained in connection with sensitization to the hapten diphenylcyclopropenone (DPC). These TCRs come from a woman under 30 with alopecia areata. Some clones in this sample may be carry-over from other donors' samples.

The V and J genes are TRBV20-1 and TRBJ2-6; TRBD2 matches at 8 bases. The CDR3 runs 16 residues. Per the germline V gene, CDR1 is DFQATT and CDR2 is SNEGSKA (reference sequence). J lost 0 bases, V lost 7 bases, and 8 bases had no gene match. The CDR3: CSVTTSAFSGANVLTF. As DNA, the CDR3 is TGCAGTGTCACGACTAGCGCGTTCTCTGGGGCCAACGTCCTGACTTTC.

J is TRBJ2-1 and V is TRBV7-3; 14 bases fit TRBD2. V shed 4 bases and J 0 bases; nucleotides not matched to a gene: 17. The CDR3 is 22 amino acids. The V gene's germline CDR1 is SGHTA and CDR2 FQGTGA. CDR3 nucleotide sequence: TGTGCCAGCAGCTCCCTATGGGAGACTAGCGGGAGGGCCAAAGGCTCCTACAATGAGCAGTTCTTC. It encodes CASSSLWETSGRAKGSYNEQFF.

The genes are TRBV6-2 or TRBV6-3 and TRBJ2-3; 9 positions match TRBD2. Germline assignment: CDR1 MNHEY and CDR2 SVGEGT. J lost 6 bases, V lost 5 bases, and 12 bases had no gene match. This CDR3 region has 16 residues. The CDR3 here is CASSTGSGGDSDTQYF. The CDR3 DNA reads TGTGCCAGCAGTACGGGTAGCGGGGGAGATTCTGATACGCAGTATTTT.

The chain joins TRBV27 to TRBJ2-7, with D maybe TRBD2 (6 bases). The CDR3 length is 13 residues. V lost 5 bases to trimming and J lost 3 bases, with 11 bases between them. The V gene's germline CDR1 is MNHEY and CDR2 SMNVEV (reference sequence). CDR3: CASSPGTGYEQYF. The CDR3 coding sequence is TGTGCCAGCAGTCCAGGGACTGGCTACGAGCAGTACTTC.

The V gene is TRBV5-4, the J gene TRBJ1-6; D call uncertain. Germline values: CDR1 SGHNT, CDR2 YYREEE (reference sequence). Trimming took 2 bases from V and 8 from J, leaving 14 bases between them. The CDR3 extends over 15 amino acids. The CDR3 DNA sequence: TGTGCCAGCAGCTTCCAGTCAGGTGGTTATTCACCCCTCCACTTT. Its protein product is CASSFQSGGYSPLHF.

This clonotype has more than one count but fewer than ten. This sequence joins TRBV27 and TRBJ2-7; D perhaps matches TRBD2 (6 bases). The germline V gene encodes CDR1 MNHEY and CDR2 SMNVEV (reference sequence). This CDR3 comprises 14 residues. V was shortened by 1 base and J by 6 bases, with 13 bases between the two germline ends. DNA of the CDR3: TGTGCCAGCAGTTTATTTACAGGCGGGGTCGAGCAGTACTTC. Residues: CASSLFTGGVEQYF.

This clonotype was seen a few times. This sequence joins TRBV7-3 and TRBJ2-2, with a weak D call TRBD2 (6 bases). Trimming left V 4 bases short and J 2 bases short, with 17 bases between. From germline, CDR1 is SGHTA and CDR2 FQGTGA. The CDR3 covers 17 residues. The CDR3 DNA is TGTGCCAGCAGCTCGCCCTTGGGGGGACTTAACACCGGGGAGCTGTTTTTT. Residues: CASSSPLGGLNTGELFF.

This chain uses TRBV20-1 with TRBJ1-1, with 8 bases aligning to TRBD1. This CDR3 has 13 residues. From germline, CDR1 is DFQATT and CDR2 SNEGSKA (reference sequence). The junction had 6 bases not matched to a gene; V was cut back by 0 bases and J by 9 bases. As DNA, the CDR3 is TGCAGTGCTAGAGAAGACAGGGGTTCCCAAGCTTTCTTT. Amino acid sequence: CSAREDRGSQAFF.

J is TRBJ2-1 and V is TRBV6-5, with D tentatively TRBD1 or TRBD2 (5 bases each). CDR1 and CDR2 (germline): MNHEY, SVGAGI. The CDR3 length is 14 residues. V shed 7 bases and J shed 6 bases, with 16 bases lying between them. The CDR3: CASNPPGRRNEQFF. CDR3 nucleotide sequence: TGTGCCAGCAATCCACCGGGACGTCGCAATGAGCAGTTCTTC.

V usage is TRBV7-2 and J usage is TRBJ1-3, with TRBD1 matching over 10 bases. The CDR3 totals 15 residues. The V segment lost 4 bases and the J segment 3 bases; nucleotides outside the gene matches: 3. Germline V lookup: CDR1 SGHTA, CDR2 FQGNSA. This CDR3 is CASSSDRGIGNTIYF. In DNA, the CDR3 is TGTGCCAGCAGCTCGGACAGGGGGATTGGAAACACCATATATTTT.

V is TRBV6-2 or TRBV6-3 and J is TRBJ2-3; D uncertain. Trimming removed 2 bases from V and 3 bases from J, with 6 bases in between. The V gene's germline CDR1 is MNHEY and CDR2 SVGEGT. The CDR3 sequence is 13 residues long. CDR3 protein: CASSYRETDTQYF. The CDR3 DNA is TGTGCCAGCAGTTACAGGGAAACAGATACGCAGTATTTT.

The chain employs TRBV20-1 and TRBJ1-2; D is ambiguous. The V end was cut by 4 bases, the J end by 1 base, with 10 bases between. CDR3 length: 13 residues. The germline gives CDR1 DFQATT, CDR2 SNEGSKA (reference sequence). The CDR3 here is CSAINTFNYGYTF. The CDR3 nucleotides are TGCAGTGCTATAAACACTTTTAACTATGGCTACACCTTC.

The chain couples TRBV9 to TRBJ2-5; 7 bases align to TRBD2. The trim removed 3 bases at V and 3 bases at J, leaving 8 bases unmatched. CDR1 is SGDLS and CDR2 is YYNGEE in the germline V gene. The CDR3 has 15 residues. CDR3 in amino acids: CASSEDSGFKETQYF. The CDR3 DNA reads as TGTGCCAGCAGCGAAGATAGCGGGTTTAAAGAGACCCAGTACTTC.

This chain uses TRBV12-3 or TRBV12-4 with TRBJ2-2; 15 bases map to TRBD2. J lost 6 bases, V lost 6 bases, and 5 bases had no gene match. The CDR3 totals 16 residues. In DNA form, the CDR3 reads TGTGCCAGCAGCCGGTGGACTAGCGGGAGGGCCGGGGAGCTGTTTTTT. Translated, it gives CASSRWTSGRAGELFF.